The clone carrying this T cell receptor beta chain has only one observation. The sample is drawn from a study of cytomegalovirus exposure and HLA in healthy donors. The germline V gene has CDR1 LNHDA and CDR2 SQIVND (reference sequence). The CDR3 sequence is 14 residues long. V shed 5 bases and J shed 5 bases, with 15 bases lying between them. Researchers ran the PCR with 60 Vbeta and 13 Jbeta primers. Data came from immunoSEQ multiplex PCR; TCRdb stores just in-frame clones and leaves some out. Here the sample spans roughly 180,000 clones, approximately 80% being singletons. The receptor's source is a female donor in good health and CMV-seronegative. The sample was PBMCs. The chain uses TRBV19 and TRBJ2-5; D is possibly TRBD1 (6 bases). CDR3 sequence reads: CASSLQGLWETQYF. In nucleotides, the CDR3 is TGTGCCAGTAGTCTGCAGGGGCTTTGGGAGACCCAGTACTTC.